This is a list of T cell receptor beta chains from one sample in a study of blood T cell repertoires in COVID-19. Data came from immunoSEQ multiplex PCR; TCRdb stores just in-frame clones and leaves some out. The data hold 370,000 or so clones, with around 87% observed a single time. What was sequenced was PBMCs or T cells enriched from blood (not recorded which). The receptors shown here come from a man younger than 45 who had recovered from COVID-19. Each CDR3 is given with its conserved first and last residue. Fields, in order: D gene, J gene, clone size, V gene, CDR3 DNA, CDR3 protein. The D gene is left open where the match is weak. Clone size is shown for a subset of rows, as once, few, many or a class of expanded clone.

>.|TRBJ1-5|.|TRBV27
TGTGCCAGCAGCCCAGCCAGGGATCAGCCCCAGCATTTT
CASSPARDQPQHF
>.|TRBJ2-6|.|TRBV6-6
TGTGCCAGCAGTTACTCTCCGTTTTCTGGGGCCAACGTCCTGACTTTC
CASSYSPFSGANVLTF
>TRBD2|TRBJ2-5|.|TRBV11-2
TGTGCCAGCAGCGTTTCGGGACTAGTTATCGAGACCCAGTACTTC
CASSVSGLVIETQYF
>.|TRBJ1-6|.|TRBV6-5
TGTGCCAGCCAAGGGGGAATTGGATCACCCCTCCACTTT
CASQGGIGSPLHF
>.|TRBJ2-7|few|TRBV9
TGTGCCAGCAGCGTAAGATCTAGTTCCCACGAGCAGTACTTC
CASSVRSSSHEQYF
>TRBD1|TRBJ2-7|.|TRBV7-9
TGTGCCAGCAGCTCTACCGGGACAGGGGCTGGCTACGAGCAGTACTTC
CASSSTGTGAGYEQYF
>TRBD1|TRBJ1-3|.|TRBV12-5
TGTGCTAGTGGCCGGACCGGGACAGCCTTTAACACCATATATTTT
CASGRTGTAFNTIYF
>TRBD2|TRBJ2-1|once|TRBV7-9
TGTGCCAGCAGCCGGACTAGCGGGGGGAACGGGGAGCAGTTCTTC
CASSRTSGGNGEQFF
>.|TRBJ1-1|.|TRBV4-1
TGCGCCAGCAGCCTCCTCGGGGAGGGACTAGCTTTCTTT
CASSLLGEGLAFF
>.|TRBJ1-4|.|TRBV5-6
TGTGCCAGCAGCTTGGTTGGCCCAGAGCGGGAAAAACTGTTTTTT
CASSLVGPEREKLFF
>.|TRBJ1-3|.|TRBV11-2
TGTGCCAGCAGCTCCACGGACAGCCACTCTGGAAACACCATATATTTT
CASSSTDSHSGNTIYF
>TRBD1|TRBJ2-7|.|TRBV20-1
TGCAGTGCTAGTGGGGGGACAGGACTCCGTCAATACTTC
CSASGGTGLRQYF
>TRBD1|TRBJ1-6|.|TRBV25-1
TGTGCCAGCAGTGTCCAGGGGGCAGGGTCACCCCTCCACTTT
CASSVQGAGSPLHF
>TRBD2|TRBJ2-3|few|TRBV4-1
TGCGCCAGCAGCCAAGATAGCGGCGGGGGGGCCGGAATGCAGTATTTT
CASSQDSGGGAGMQYF
>TRBD1|TRBJ1-6|.|TRBV9
TGTGCCAGCAGCACTGGACAGGGAGGCTCCTATAATTCACCCCTCCACTTT
CASSTGQGGSYNSPLHF
>.|TRBJ2-1|.|TRBV19
TGTGCCAGTAGTCCAACCGATCTGGTCAGCAATGAGCAGTTCTTC
CASSPTDLVSNEQFF
>.|TRBJ1-4|.|TRBV19
TGTGCCAGTAGTTTAACAGGGAGAATTTTTTTT
CASSLTGRIFF
>TRBD1|TRBJ1-1|few|TRBV29-1
TGCAGCGTCTGGACAGGGGACACTGAAGCTTTCTTT
CSVWTGDTEAFF
>TRBD1|TRBJ1-1|.|TRBV3-1/TRBV3-2
TGTGCCAGCAGCCAAGTCGAGACAGGGGGAAGGGCTGAAGCTTTCTTT
CASSQVETGGRAEAFF
>.|TRBJ1-5|.|TRBV10-1
TGCGCCAGCAGTGTGGCCAGGGGAAAAAAGTACAATCAGCCCCAGCATTTT
CASSVARGKKYNQPQHF